Reported below is one T cell receptor beta chain. Its cognate antigen is unknown. This entry is derived from a study of spatial heterogeneity in lung cancer. Study conclusions and caveats: Blood showed ubiquitous tumor TCRs more often at resection than at routine follow-up.

Documented time point: sample taken at primary tumor resection. Whole RNA came from tumor, nontumor lung or frozen PBMC and was sequenced without being sorted. The ends were cut back, 2 bases at V and 0 bases at J, with 9 bases in the middle. The CDR3 runs 15 residues. Germline V lookup: CDR1 SGHDT, CDR2 YYEEEE. TCR cDNA molecules were tagged individually, and each one carried a unique molecular identifier. TCRdb analysed the 5' RACE reads with MiXCR anew, one entry per CDR3 protein. The sample has over 75,000 distinct CDR3 sequences, 15% to 25% seen once. This clonotype was sampled from a male donor with early-stage non-small cell lung cancer. This specimen was PBMCs, taken at surgery. This chain joins TRBV5-6 and TRBJ2-4, with D uncertain. The CDR3 DNA sequence: TGTGCCAGCAGCTTACCGGGCCTAGCCAAAAACATTCAGTACTTC. Its protein product is CASSLPGLAKNIQYF.